These 8 T cell receptor beta chains originate from one sample sequenced in a study of regulatory T cells in long-lasting Graves disease. Building the TCR beta libraries relied on iRepertoire HTBI primers, and CDR3 regions underwent Arm-PCR. TCRdb reprocessed the multiplex PCR reads via MiXCR and lists one record per CDR3 protein. This sample has approximately 400,000 distinct CDR3 sequences, with 15% found just once. Specified time point: newly diagnosed GD, antithyroid drugs for less than 3 months. The TCR library was made from RNA that had been extracted from PBMCs in TRIzol. This same sample was also taken into another study, of T cells in Graves' hyperthyroidism and ophthalmopathy.

The specimen comprised peripheral blood mononuclear cells (PBMCs), sampled at new diagnosis, from a patient treated with antithyroid drugs. The receptor source for this set is a woman between 25 and 40 years old with Graves disease.

In regard to this clonotype: Only one base separates this from a far larger clonotype, so it likely reflects a read error. The chain has TRBV20-1 and TRBJ2-3; 8 bases line up with TRBD2. Gene TRBJ2-1 matches the end of the DNA better, so the J call may be wrong. Germline V gene data show CDR1 as DFQATT and CDR2 as SNEGSKA (reference sequence). This CDR3 is built from 13 residues. The DNA of the CDR3 is TGCAGTGCTAATTCGGGACTAGGAGGTGGGCAGTTCTTC. Protein sequence: CSANSGLGGGQFF.

The chain is built from TRBV15 and TRBJ2-3, with TRBD2 identical over 9 bases. Trimming took 3 bases from V and 2 from J; bases not matched to a gene: 3. The CDR3 covers 15 residues. Germline V gives CDR1 LNHNV, CDR2 YYDKDF (reference sequence). The CDR3 DNA is TGTGCCACCAGCAGGAGACTAGCGGACACAGATACGCAGTATTTT. This sequence encodes CATSRRLADTDTQYF.

This clonotype was detected many times. The chain employs TRBV20-1 and TRBJ2-5; 12 nucleotides line up with TRBD2. Trimming removed 1 base from V and 5 bases from J; junction bases left unmatched: 8. Germline-derived CDR1 and CDR2 are DFQATT and SNEGSKA (reference sequence). The CDR3 is made up of 16 amino acids. The CDR3 protein is CSARARLAGVMETQYF. Here the CDR3 DNA reads TGCAGTGCTAGAGCCAGACTAGCGGGAGTAATGGAGACCCAGTACTTC.

In this sample, this clonotype turned up a few times. Here the CDR3 DNA reads TGTGCCGACGGTTGGCGGGGGGCTTTTAGCGGGAGAGCGTGCTACAATGAGCAGTTCTTC. Protein sequence: CADGWRGAFSGRACYNEQFF. V and J are TRBV12-3 or TRBV12-4 and TRBJ2-1; 9 positions agree with TRBD2. CDR3 size: 20 residues. V lost 11 bases to trimming and J lost 3 bases; unmatched junction nucleotides: 26.

Many counts were recorded for this clonotype. V gene TRBV6-1 combines with J gene TRBJ2-5, with D tentatively TRBD1 (6 bases). This CDR3 region has 12 residues. Germline values: CDR1 MNHNS, CDR2 SASEGT. The V gene lost 3 bases and the J gene lost 7 bases, with 9 bases spanning the gap. CDR3 nucleotide sequence: TGTGCCAGCAGTGATACAGGGTGGACCCAGTACTTC. Protein sequence: CASSDTGWTQYF.

As regards this clonotype: At one of its ends the junction is not consistent with the germline gene, which may arise from a read error. V is TRBV27 and J is TRBJ2-4, with D unresolved. Germline lookup yields CDR1 MNHEY and CDR2 SMNVEV (reference sequence). The CDR3 is made up of 13 amino acids. This CDR3 is CASNLSPIGIQYF. The DNA for the CDR3 is TGTGCCAGCAATTTATCCCCTATTGGCATTCAGTACTTC.

This clonotype was picked up many times. The gene calls are TRBV5-4 and TRBJ2-3, with a weak D call TRBD2 (5 bases). CDR1 SGHNT and CDR2 YYREEE come from the germline V gene (reference sequence). The V end lost 1 base, the J end lost 2 bases, and 8 bases lay between the germline ends. The CDR3 is 14 amino acids. The CDR3 is CASSLREPTDTQYF. In DNA, the CDR3 is TGTGCCAGCAGCTTGCGGGAACCCACAGATACGCAGTATTTT.

The rearrangement uses TRBV25-1 and TRBJ2-7; TRBD2 might be the D (5 bases). This CDR3 has 15 residues. V gave up 9 bases and J gave up 3 bases, with 21 bases separating them. Per the germline V gene, CDR1 is MGHDK and CDR2 is SYGVNS. CDR3 region: CARGPGIPYYYEQYF. Here the CDR3 DNA reads TGTGCCAGAGGGCCGGGGATCCCATACTACTACGAGCAGTACTTC.